The 25 T cell receptor beta chains in this list originate from one sample, sequenced in a study of CD4 T cells in relation to SARS-CoV-2 and coronaviruses. Unexposed donor CD4+ T cells date from about 2011-2018, before the COVID-19 pandemic. Assay used: immunoSEQ multiplex PCR; TCRdb lists only in-frame clones, some missing. The sample lists some 70,000 clones, more than 80% occurring once. The specimen was naive CD4+ T cells from PBMCs. This sample's subset: naive CD4+ T cells isolated by negative enrichment. Source of these receptors: a human donor in good health.

The genes are TRBV28 and TRBJ2-4; either TRBD1 or TRBD2 may fit D (5 bases each). The CDR3 is 18 residues long. Germline CDR1 is MDHEN and CDR2 is SYDVKM. The V and J ends lost 6 bases and 0 bases respectively, with 21 bases between them. The CDR3 loop reads CASSPRILRGLAKNIQYF. The CDR3, as DNA: TGTGCCAGCAGCCCCAGGATATTGAGGGGTCTAGCCAAAAACATTCAGTACTTC.

The chain couples TRBV2 to TRBJ2-3; D is unclear. The V gene lost 4 bases and the J gene lost 3 bases, with 11 bases spanning the gap. The V gene's germline CDR1 is SNHLY and CDR2 FYNNEI. The CDR3 is made up of 14 amino acids. The CDR3 sequence is CASSGVETTDTQYF. For the CDR3, the DNA is TGTGCCAGCAGTGGGGTAGAAACTACAGATACGCAGTATTTT.

V is TRBV27 and J is TRBJ1-6; no clear D. Germline V gives CDR1 MNHEY, CDR2 SMNVEV (reference sequence). The CDR3 spans 13 residues. Trimming cost V 10 bases and J 8 bases, with 15 bases left between them. The CDR3 protein is CATAKGSYSPLHF. The CDR3, as DNA: TGTGCCACCGCCAAGGGCTCTTATTCACCCCTCCACTTT.

This chain connects TRBV5-1 to TRBJ1-4; D uncertain. Deletions cut 2 bases from V and 5 bases from J, with 13 bases between. The CDR3 consists of 15 residues. Germline-derived CDR1 and CDR2 are SGHRS and YFSETQ. CDR3 residues: CASSFSDQPNEKLFF. The CDR3 nucleotides are TGCGCCAGCAGCTTCTCGGACCAACCCAATGAAAAACTGTTTTTT.

This sequence joins TRBV30 and TRBJ1-1; D is ambiguous. The CDR3 consists of 12 residues. Germline loops: CDR1 GTSNPN, CDR2 SVGIG (reference sequence). V shed 2 bases and J shed 5 bases, with 9 bases lying between them. CDR3 protein: CAWSRGRTEAFF. The DNA for the CDR3 is TGTGCCTGGAGTCGGGGAAGGACTGAAGCTTTCTTT.

CDR3 coding DNA: TGTGCCAGCAGTGAGGTGGGGGGCAATCAGCCCCAGCATTTT. It codes for CASSEVGGNQPQHF. The chain is built from TRBV6-1 and TRBJ1-5; weak D call: TRBD1 (5 bases). V dropped 3 bases and J dropped 2 bases, with 8 bases sitting between them. Germline assignment: CDR1 MNHNS and CDR2 SASEGT. CDR3 length equals 14 residues.

The chain is built from TRBV20-1 and TRBJ2-7; D remains unclear. The CDR3 runs 11 residues. The germline V gene has CDR1 DFQATT and CDR2 SNEGSKA (reference sequence). Trimming pared 6 bases from V and 5 bases from J, leaving 11 bases between. The CDR3 sequence is CSAGRGHEQYF. The CDR3 DNA reads as TGCAGTGCGGGCAGAGGACACGAGCAGTACTTC.

The CDR3 reads CASSVNMDTEAFF. Written as DNA, the CDR3 is TGTGCCAGCAGCGTAAATATGGACACTGAAGCTTTCTTT. J is TRBJ1-1 and V is TRBV9; no clear D. V lost 1 base and J lost 3, with 7 bases in between. The CDR3 has 13 amino acids. Germline V gene sequence: CDR1 SGDLS, CDR2 YYNGEE. Based on the CDR3 plus reference TRBV9 and TRBJ1-1, the full variable domain is DSGVTQTPKHLITATGQRVTLRCSPRSGDLSVYWYQQSLDQGLQFLIQYYNGEERAKGNILERFSAQQFPDLHSELNLSSLELGDSALYFCASSVNMDTEAFFGQGTRLTVV.

The chain links TRBV27 to TRBJ2-3; TRBD2 matches 9 bases. This CDR3 is 16 amino acids long. From germline, CDR1 is MNHEY and CDR2 SMNVEV (reference sequence). The J segment lost 4 bases and the V segment lost 5 bases, leaving 10 bases of the junction unmatched. CDR3 sequence: CASSPVSGSRSDTQYF. The CDR3 nucleotides are TGTGCCAGCAGTCCAGTTAGCGGGAGTAGGTCAGATACGCAGTATTTT.

The chain links TRBV3-1 (or the pseudogene TRBV3-2) to TRBJ2-5; 9 bases align to TRBD1. Per the germline V gene, CDR1 is LGHDT and CDR2 is YNNKEL (reference sequence). This CDR3 contains 15 residues. Germline trimming cut 2 bases from V and 5 bases from J; bases unmatched to any gene: 6. CDR3 nucleotide sequence: TGTGCCAGCAGCCAACCGGGACAGGGTTCGGAGACCCAGTACTTC. Amino acids: CASSQPGQGSETQYF.

This chain joins TRBV18 and TRBJ1-1; D unclear. V lost 2 bases to trimming and J lost 0 bases, with 7 bases between them. The CDR3 runs to 14 residues. CDR1 is KGHSH, CDR2 LQKENI, per germline. The CDR3 sequence is CASSPSAMNTEAFF. The CDR3 DNA follows: TGTGCCAGCTCACCATCCGCCATGAACACTGAAGCTTTCTTT.

In this sample, this clone turned up once. The V and J genes are TRBV27 and TRBJ2-1; tentatively, D is TRBD2 (7 bases). The CDR3 has 18 residues. Trimming cost V 7 bases and J 0 bases, with 22 bases left between them. Germline assignment: CDR1 MNHEY and CDR2 SMNVEV (reference sequence). The CDR3 DNA sequence: TGTGCCAGCAACCCCCGCGTAAGGGGGGGATTCTCCTACAATGAGCAGTTCTTC. This sequence encodes CASNPRVRGGFSYNEQFF.

The rearrangement uses TRBV7-9 and TRBJ2-2; no clear D gene. Trimming shortened V by 5 bases and J by 5 bases, and 9 bases separated the two germline ends. Germline CDR1 reads SEHNR; CDR2 reads FQNEAQ (reference sequence). This CDR3 has 13 amino acids. CDR3: CASSGRGTGELFF. CDR3 nucleotides: TGTGCCAGCAGCGGGCGTGGGACCGGGGAGCTGTTTTTT.

This chain uses TRBV3-1 (or the pseudogene TRBV3-2) with TRBJ2-3; the match to TRBD2 covers 14 bases. Germline CDR1 reads LGHDT; CDR2 reads YNNKEL (reference sequence). The CDR3 has 17 amino acids. V gave up 1 base and J gave up 1 base; unmatched junction bases: 1. The CDR3 DNA is TGTGCCAGCAGCCAAGGACTAGCGGGAGGGGGCACAGATACGCAGTATTTT. It translates to CASSQGLAGGGTDTQYF.

The chain carries TRBV6-2 or TRBV6-3 and TRBJ2-7; D remains ambiguous. V was shortened by 2 bases and J by 4 bases, with 12 bases between the two germline ends. Germline V gene data show CDR1 as MNHEY and CDR2 as SVGEGT. This CDR3 spans 14 amino acids. As DNA, the CDR3 is TGTGCCAGCAGTTACAACCGGGTCGGGTACGAGCAGTACTTC. It yields the protein CASSYNRVGYEQYF.

The chain couples TRBV18 to TRBJ1-4, with 7 bases fitting TRBD1. Losses at the gene ends were 6 bases for V and 4 bases for J; bases not matched to a gene: 8. In germline, CDR1 is KGHSH, CDR2 LQKENI. The CDR3 runs to 15 residues. This CDR3 reads CASSFRQGGNEKLFF. The CDR3 DNA reads TGTGCCAGCTCCTTCAGACAGGGTGGTAATGAAAAACTGTTTTTT.

The chain uses TRBV5-1 and TRBJ2-7, with TRBD1 matching over 10 bases. V shed 3 bases, J shed 1 base, and the junction held 1 base outside the gene matches. CDR3 length equals 14 residues. Germline assignment: CDR1 SGHRS and CDR2 YFSETQ. The CDR3 here is CASSWDRGSYEQYF. In nucleotides, the CDR3 is TGCGCCAGCAGCTGGGACAGGGGATCCTACGAGCAGTACTTC.

V and J are TRBV5-1 and TRBJ1-2; D call uncertain. The CDR3 loop spans 14 amino acids. The V gene lost 0 bases and the J gene lost 5 bases, with 11 bases spanning the gap. The germline CDR1 and CDR2 sequences are SGHRS and YFSETQ. CDR3 amino acids: CASSLEDGLYGYTF. For the CDR3, the DNA is TGCGCCAGCAGCTTGGAGGACGGCCTTTATGGCTACACCTTC.

The chain uses TRBV12-3 or TRBV12-4 and TRBJ2-3; D remains unclear. This CDR3 region has 12 residues. The V end lost 5 bases, the J end lost 6 bases, and 9 bases lay between the germline ends. The DNA of the CDR3 is TGTGCCAGCAGTGTGACCCGGGATACGCAGTATTTT. This codes for CASSVTRDTQYF.

The chain uses TRBV6-5 and TRBJ2-1; 10 nucleotides agree with TRBD2. V lost 6 bases to trimming and J lost 9 bases; unmatched junction nucleotides: 8. The CDR3 totals 14 residues. Germline-derived CDR1 and CDR2 are MNHEY and SVGAGI. For the CDR3, the DNA is TGTGCCAGCAGGGTTCTAGCGGGAGCTGGTGAGCAGTTCTTC. Translated, it gives CASRVLAGAGEQFF.

This chain connects TRBV7-2 to TRBJ1-1; D perhaps matches TRBD1 (5 bases). Germline assignment: CDR1 SGHTA and CDR2 FQGNSA. This CDR3 has 15 amino acids. V dropped 4 bases and J dropped 0 bases, with 12 bases sitting between them. The CDR3 DNA reads TGTGCCAGCAGCTCCCGGGGACCCATGAACACTGAAGCTTTCTTT. Protein product: CASSSRGPMNTEAFF.

The chain employs TRBV18 and TRBJ2-1, with TRBD1 identical over 8 bases. Trimming at V came to 0 bases and at J to 3 bases, leaving 1 base not matched to a gene. CDR1 KGHSH and CDR2 LQKENI come from the germline V gene. CDR3 length: 15 amino acids. Written as DNA, the CDR3 is TGTGCCAGCTCACCACCGGACAGGGTCTACAATGAGCAGTTCTTC. The encoded protein is CASSPPDRVYNEQFF.

J is TRBJ1-3 and V is TRBV23-1; a possible D gene is TRBD1 (5 bases). TRBV23-1 falls under the ORF class, with uncertain function. V dropped 6 bases and J dropped 2 bases, with 11 bases sitting between them. This CDR3 has 14 residues. The CDR3 nucleotides read TGCGCCAGCAGACAACAGGACACTGGAAACACCATATATTTT. Protein product: CASRQQDTGNTIYF.

V and J are TRBV6-6 and TRBJ2-7, with D possibly TRBD2 on 6 matching bases. Trimming shortened V by 8 bases and J by 3 bases, and 17 bases separated the two germline ends. The CDR3 totals 14 residues. In germline, CDR1 is MNHNY, CDR2 SVGAGI (reference sequence). The CDR3 DNA is TGTGCCAGCCTAGTACCGGGGGACGGCTACGAGCAGTACTTC. It specifies CASLVPGDGYEQYF.

V is TRBV5-1 and J is TRBJ2-3; no clear D. Looked up from germline, CDR1 is SGHRS and CDR2 is YFSETQ. The CDR3 length is 13 residues. The V end lost 5 bases, the J end lost 6 bases, and 13 bases lay between the germline ends. For the CDR3, the DNA is TGCGCCAGCAGGGCCCCACCTGGGGATACGCAGTATTTT. It translates to CASRAPPGDTQYF.